This T cell receptor (beta chain) was retrieved from a study of blood T cells in healthy people across ages. General study points: Age showed a roughly linear inverse relationship with TCR beta diversity per million T cells. Samples with more naive T cells showed higher observed beta diversity.

CDR3 length equals 15 residues. Germline V gene lookup returns CDR1 ENHRY and CDR2 SYGVKD. V was trimmed by 7 bases and J by 2 bases, leaving 12 bases between them. A second roughly 7 to 12 cycle PCR used barcoded and J-beta primers. Each cDNA was tagged by a template-switch adaptor containing 12 random nucleotides. From the 5' RACE reads, TCRdb called clonotypes with MiXCR, one entry per CDR3 protein. The data show fewer than 950,000 distinct CDR3 sequences, with 40% to 65% seen just once and approximately 40% held by the top ten. This clonotype was seen only a few times. The target antigen is unknown.

This sequence joins TRBV10-3 and TRBJ2-6; D unclear. The material sequenced was blood. This TCR derives from a man older than 75 in good health. The CDR3 is CAITAAAAGANVLTF. In nucleotides, the CDR3 is TGTGCCATCACCGCTGCGGCTGCTGGGGCCAACGTCCTGACTTTC.